The next 21 T cell receptor beta chains were all read from a single sample in a study of spatial heterogeneity in lung cancer. Time point denoted: sample taken at primary tumor resection. Material for sequencing was whole RNA from tumor, nontumor lung or frozen PBMC, left unsorted. TCRdb re-called the 5' RACE reads with MiXCR, one entry per CDR3 protein. The sample yields around 60,000 distinct CDR3 sequences, 8% to 9% seen once. Source: PBMCs, taken at surgery. The origin of the receptors is a female donor with early-stage non-small cell lung cancer.

This clonotype was found a few times. The chain uses TRBV27 and TRBJ2-5, with TRBD2 identical over 11 bases. The CDR3 sequence is 15 residues long. The V and J ends lost 5 bases and 4 bases, in that order; junction bases with no gene match: 6. Germline V lookup: CDR1 MNHEY, CDR2 SMNVEV (reference sequence). CDR3 protein: CASSTPGLAAETQYF. As DNA, the CDR3 is TGTGCCAGCAGTACGCCGGGACTAGCGGCAGAGACCCAGTACTTC.

This clonotype was found many times. The chain recombines TRBV5-1 with TRBJ1-1; possible D gene TRBD1, 5 bases. Per germline, CDR1 SGHRS and CDR2 YFSETQ. The V gene lost 2 bases and the J gene lost 0 bases, with 8 bases spanning the gap. The CDR3 runs to 14 residues. For the CDR3, the DNA is TGCGCCAGCAGCTTCGGGGGAATGAACACTGAAGCTTTCTTT. Amino acids: CASSFGGMNTEAFF. The complete variable domain, with remaining parts taken from reference TRBV5-1 and TRBJ1-1, reads KAGVTQTPRYLIKTRGQQVTLSCSPISGHRSVSWYQQTPGQGLQFLFEYFSETQRNKGNFPGRFSGRQFSNSRSEMNVSTLELGDSALYLCASSFGGMNTEAFFGQGTRLTVV.

Many counts were recorded for this clonotype. The chain carries TRBV6-5 and TRBJ2-7; D is uncertain. The V and J ends lost 5 bases and 1 base respectively, with 3 bases between them. CDR3 length equals 11 residues. CDR1 is MNHEY, CDR2 SVGAGI, per germline. CDR3 DNA sequence: TGTGCCAGCAGTCGTTCCTACGAGCAGTACGTC. Residues: CASSRSYEQYV.

The rearrangement joins TRBV25-1 to TRBJ2-7, with 7 nucleotides matching TRBD2. The V gene's germline CDR1 is MGHDK and CDR2 SYGVNS. The CDR3 length is 13 residues. Losses at the gene ends were 5 bases for V and 7 bases for J; bases not matched to a gene: 8. The CDR3 nucleotides are TGTGCCAGCAGTTTCACCTTGGGGGGGGAGCAGTACTTC. This codes for CASSFTLGGEQYF.

This clonotype has a count of ten or more. The V and J genes are TRBV7-3 and TRBJ2-1; 10 nucleotides align to TRBD2. The CDR3 runs 16 residues. Germline V gene lookup returns CDR1 SGHTA and CDR2 FQGTGA. J lost 5 bases, V lost 0 bases, and 4 bases had no gene match. CDR3 protein: CASSLTSGRAHNEQFF. DNA for the CDR3: TGTGCCAGCAGCTTAACGAGCGGGAGGGCCCACAATGAGCAGTTCTTC.

The sample holds many counts of this clonotype. The CDR3 is CASSITGELFF. The CDR3 DNA reads TGTGCCAGCAGCATCACCGGGGAGCTGTTTTTT. The chain employs TRBV7-3 and TRBJ2-2; no clear D. CDR3 size: 11 residues. V was clipped by 5 bases and J by 4 bases, with 2 bases between them. The germline CDR1 and CDR2 sequences are SGHTA and FQGTGA.

This clonotype was counted only a few times. This chain uses TRBV5-6 with TRBJ2-5; D is uncertain. The CDR3 consists of 13 residues. Germline V gene data show CDR1 as SGHDT and CDR2 as YYEEEE. Trimming took 4 bases from V and 1 from J, leaving 8 bases between them. Written as DNA, the CDR3 is TGTGCCAGCAGCGTTGGCAGCCAAGAGACCCAGTACTTC. It translates to CASSVGSQETQYF.

Ten or more counts support this clonotype. The V gene is TRBV28, the J gene TRBJ1-2; D uncertain. This CDR3 has 13 residues. The germline CDR1 and CDR2 sequences are MDHEN and SYDVKM. Trimming cost V 7 bases and J 4 bases, with 13 bases left between them. The CDR3 nucleotides read TGTGCCAGCACGGGCAGCTCTCTCTATGGCTACACCTTC. It codes for CASTGSSLYGYTF.

This clonotype was seen repeatedly, ten times or more. The chain couples TRBV9 to TRBJ2-3; D not certain. The CDR3 is made up of 13 amino acids. Trimming took off 0 bases at V and 1 base at J, with 3 bases between the two ends. Germline V gene lookup returns CDR1 SGDLS and CDR2 YYNGEE. The CDR3 bases are TGTGCCAGCAGCGTAGCGGGCACAGATACGCAGTATTTT. Encoded protein: CASSVAGTDTQYF.

This clonotype has at least ten counts. This chain links TRBV5-5 with TRBJ1-4; 7 bases align to TRBD1. Germline CDR1 and CDR2: SGHKS and YYEKEE (reference sequence). CDR3 length equals 14 residues. V was pared by 6 bases and J by 8 bases, with 10 bases of the junction left unmatched. The CDR3 region is CASINGPQGEKLFF. CDR3 nucleotides: TGTGCCAGCATAAATGGCCCACAGGGGGAAAAACTGTTTTTT.

Many counts were recorded for this clonotype. The chain couples TRBV29-1 to TRBJ1-3, with TRBD1 as a possible D gene (6 bases). From germline, CDR1 is SQVTM and CDR2 ANQGSEA. The CDR3 runs to 14 residues. V was trimmed by 7 bases and J by 0 bases, leaving 13 bases between them. CDR3 DNA sequence: TGCAGCGCTGGCGGCAGGGGCTCTGGAAACACCATATATTTT. Translated, it gives CSAGGRGSGNTIYF.

The gene calls are TRBV12-5 and TRBJ2-1; D is unresolved. CDR1 is LGHNT and CDR2 is FRNRAP in the germline V gene. This CDR3 comprises 14 residues. V dropped 4 bases and J dropped 6 bases, with 13 bases sitting between them. The CDR3 region has the DNA TGTGCTAGTGGTTATTACAGTGGTGCCAATGAGCAGTTCTTC. Translation: CASGYYSGANEQFF.

The chain carries TRBV18 and TRBJ1-5; 7 nucleotides agree with TRBD1. Germline V gives CDR1 KGHSH, CDR2 LQKENI. V was pared by 3 bases and J by 3 bases, with 2 bases of the junction left unmatched. The CDR3 length is 14 residues. This CDR3 reads CASSPGQDNQPQHF. The DNA for the CDR3 is TGTGCCAGCTCACCTGGACAGGACAATCAGCCCCAGCATTTT.

There are a few counts of this clonotype. The V call is TRBV3-1, the J call TRBJ2-3; the D gene is possibly TRBD2 (5 bases). The CDR3 covers 16 residues. Germline-derived CDR1 and CDR2 are LGHDT and YNNKEL (reference sequence). V dropped 0 bases and J dropped 2 bases, with 12 bases sitting between them. The CDR3 coding sequence is TGTGCCAGCAGCCAAGAAAGTCGGGGAGTCACAGATACGCAGTATTTT. The encoded protein is CASSQESRGVTDTQYF.

This clonotype turned up a few times. The gene calls are TRBV27 and TRBJ1-5, with TRBD1 as a possible D gene (5 bases). The germline V gene has CDR1 MNHEY and CDR2 SMNVEV (reference sequence). The CDR3 extends over 17 amino acids. The V end was cut by 5 bases, the J end by 3 bases, with 20 bases between. DNA for the CDR3: TGTGCCAGCAGTCCATTACTCCGGGACGGAGACAATCAGCCCCAGCATTTT. Residues: CASSPLLRDGDNQPQHF.

This clonotype was seen ten or more times. The rearrangement links TRBV7-6 to TRBJ2-5, with 11 bases that match TRBD2. The germline gives CDR1 SGHVS, CDR2 FNYEAQ. The junction had 10 bases not matched to a gene; V was cut back by 5 bases and J by 8 bases. The CDR3 has 15 amino acids. CDR3 sequence: CASSIGTSGVSTQYF. CDR3 DNA sequence: TGTGCCAGCAGCATTGGGACTAGCGGAGTGAGCACCCAGTACTTC.

This clonotype has just a few counts. The rearrangement links TRBV6-5 to TRBJ1-5; TRBD1 aligns across 8 bases. V lost 6 bases, J lost 3 bases, and 7 bases stayed unmatched. From germline, CDR1 is MNHEY and CDR2 SVGAGI. The length of the CDR3 is 15 residues. The CDR3 spells CASRQGTGDNQPQHF. CDR3 coding DNA: TGTGCCAGCAGGCAAGGGACAGGAGACAATCAGCCCCAGCATTTT.

This clonotype was observed a handful of times. In DNA form, the CDR3 reads TGTGCCAGCAGCTCGGGACCCGGAGGCACTGAAGCTTTCTTT. It specifies CASSSGPGGTEAFF. The genes are TRBV7-9 and TRBJ1-1; D is perhaps TRBD1 (5 bases). Per the germline V gene, CDR1 is SEHNR and CDR2 is FQNEAQ (reference sequence). Trimming stripped 4 bases from V and 4 bases from J, with 13 bases between. This CDR3 comprises 14 residues.

In this sample, this clonotype turned up a few times. CDR3 nucleotides: TGTGCCAGCAGGCCGACTAGCGGGGACGAGCAGTACTTC. Its translation is CASRPTSGDEQYF. This chain links TRBV28 with TRBJ2-7, with TRBD2 matching 11 bases. The J segment lost 5 bases and the V segment lost 6 bases, leaving 3 bases of the junction unmatched. CDR1 MDHEN and CDR2 SYDVKM come from the germline V gene. This CDR3 region has 13 residues.

This clonotype was seen ten or more times. The chain carries TRBV4-2 and TRBJ2-5; 9 bases are shared with TRBD1. The V segment lost 4 bases and the J segment 2 bases; nucleotides outside the gene matches: 2. CDR1 and CDR2 (germline): LGHNA, YNFKEQ. CDR3 size: 14 residues. The CDR3 protein is CASSPGQGQETQYF. The CDR3 nucleotides read TGTGCCAGCAGCCCCGGACAGGGGCAAGAGACCCAGTACTTC.

This clonotype appeared a few times. The chain has TRBV15 and TRBJ1-1; TRBD1 matches at 8 bases. The CDR3 length is 18 residues. Germline CDR1 and CDR2: LNHNV and YYDKDF (reference sequence). Trimming removed 2 bases from V and 8 bases from J; junction bases left unmatched: 19. The CDR3 DNA reads TGTGCCACCAGCAGAAATCCCACCTCAACAATCAGGGGGCGGGAAGCTTTCTTT. Translated: CATSRNPTSTIRGREAFF.